Sequencing of this T cell receptor (beta chain) was carried out in a study of T cell responses to AZD1222 COVID-19 vaccine (dated by TCRdb to the early 2020s). In terms of the full investigation: Because spike-specific TCR depth and breadth did not differ between the two schedules, AZD1222 recipients who got a second dose at roughly 4 weeks were pooled with those who got a second dose at roughly 12 weeks. A total of more than 230 trial participants underwent TCR sequencing, of whom some 210 received two doses of AZD1222 and 26 received two doses of the MenACWY control vaccine. Enrollment into the trials was organized by age into subgroups of 18-55, 56-69 and 70-plus years, and those subgroups contained 148, 28 and 57 TCR-sequenced participants, respectively. Overall study results and their limits: Conclusions about previously exposed vaccinees are limited because only six or seven AZD1222 recipients were SARS-CoV-2 seropositive at baseline. In the small 56-69-year group, the increase in depth fell short of significance, most likely because of low power. Reportedly, close to half of the unique spike-specific TCRs recognized epitopes lying outside the regions that are mutated in the B.1.351 and B.1.1.7 variants. CD4 TCRs associated with the vaccine covered the entire spike protein, and the dominant responses were in regions 160-218 and 743-854. Most participants were white British and females outnumbered males, and the authors suggested that clonal diversity may have been underestimated. Because no day 14 peak-response samples were available, the repertoires could be characterized only after the peak T cell response. Spike-specific TCR breadth and depth rose significantly after two AZD1222 doses compared with day 0 and with MenACWY recipients.

Interpreted using the paper, the time point label stands for: baseline before first vaccination. Samples from vaccinated people were obtained from the UK trials COV001 and COV002, which included a single-blind randomized controlled phase 2/3 trial of AZD1222 (ChAdOx1 nCoV-19) in healthy adults. Trial participant PBMC samples were collected at day 0 and day 28 after the second dose for TCRbeta chain sequencing. The CDR3 regions of human TCRbeta chains were analyzed by immunosequencing. Per the source publication's procedure: TCRs in the repertoires were matched against a reference library of SARS-CoV-2-specific TCRs that had been generated with the MIRA antigen-specificity platform. Breadth was defined as the fraction of unique TCRs that were SARS-CoV-2-associated. Depth was defined as the fraction of total T cells that were SARS-CoV-2-associated. Using the MIRA data, each spike-specific TCR was mapped to the spike region that the TCR reacts to and placed in a CD4 or CD8 class. Log10-transformed breadth and depth values were compared by one-way ANOVA with Sidak's multiple comparisons tests. In its TCRdb copy, this immuneACCESS table keeps in-frame sequences only and misses some clones. Where compared with another copy, unresolved V genes explain less than half of these, and the others have no known cause. V and J calls and clone size are copied from that table; D and trimming were computed from the DNA. The sample table contains under 130,000 clones; only one count was recorded for 88% of them. 20% of the sample is in the top ten clones.

The germline V gene encodes CDR1 SEHNR and CDR2 FQNEAQ (reference sequence). From V the trimming removes 3 bases and from J it removes 3 bases, while the gene matches leave 4 bases of the junction unaccounted for. Counted from cysteine to phenylalanine, this CDR3 has 14 amino acids. Left in the record is the CDR3 DNA by itself, 42 bases read in frame from the first base. This clone showed up just once. Its antigen is unknown. The sample holds no much larger clone one base away, and base qualities are not on file. Recombination linked TRBV7-9 to TRBJ1-2; 7 central nucleotides agree with TRBD1. The sequencing here drew on peripheral blood, taken on day 0 of AZD1222 vaccination. The receptor's source is an adult in good health. The DNA is TGTGCCAGCAGCTTCACCGGGACAGACTATGGCTACACCTTC. Its coded protein is CASSFTGTDYGYTF.